The rows below give T cell receptor beta chains drawn from one sample of a study of cytomegalovirus exposure and HLA in healthy donors. Libraries were prepared by immunoSEQ multiplex PCR; TCRdb keeps only in-frame clonotypes and omits some of them. The sample has some 99,000 clones; around 73% are singletons. The sequenced material came from PBMCs. The receptors come from a female donor in good health and CMV-seronegative. Both conserved end residues are part of each CDR3. D genes are given only for firm matches. Where a row states a size, it is once, few, many or the class of an expanded clone; other rows omit it.

d_gene	abundance	v_gene	j_gene	CDR3nt	CDR3aa
TRBD2	NA	TRBV11-3	TRBJ2-3	TGTGCCAGCAGCTCGGGCCTAGCGGGGGTAACAGATACGCAGTATTTT	CASSSGLAGVTDTQYF
NA	once	TRBV2	TRBJ2-3	TGTGCCAGCAGGGAGGGGTTCGGGGGCACAGATACGCAGTATTTT	CASREGFGGTDTQYF
TRBD1	NA	TRBV6-6	TRBJ2-7	TGTGCCAGCACTAAGGACAGGTTATCCTACGAGCAGTACTTC	CASTKDRLSYEQYF
TRBD2	NA	TRBV2	TRBJ2-3	TGTGCCAGCTTCAGCGCCGGACTAGTAGGAACAGATACGCAGTATTTT	CASFSAGLVGTDTQYF
NA	NA	TRBV30	TRBJ1-1	TGTGCCTGGACCTCCTCGGGAGGATCGATGCTCTTGAACACTGAAGCTTTCTTT	CAWTSSGGSMLLNTEAFF
TRBD2	NA	TRBV5-1	TRBJ2-5	TGCGCCAGCAGCTCTCGCGGGGGGACTGAGACCCAGTACTTC	CASSSRGGTETQYF
NA	once	TRBV5-6	TRBJ2-3	TGTGCCAGCAGCTTGGGGGGCTTCGGCACAGATACGCAGTATTTT	CASSLGGFGTDTQYF
TRBD2	NA	TRBV28	TRBJ2-7	TGTGCCAGCAGGCCTAGCGGGAGGACCTACGAGCAGTACTTC	CASRPSGRTYEQYF
NA	NA	TRBV27	TRBJ2-2	TGTGCCAGCAGTCTGGGCCTTTCTGCCGGGGAGCTGTTTTTT	CASSLGLSAGELFF
NA	NA	TRBV20-1	TRBJ2-7	TGTAGTGCACTCTCCTACGAGCAGTACTTC	CSALSYEQYF
NA	NA	TRBV7-7	TRBJ2-7	TGTGCTAGCAGCTTTGCCCCAGGGGAGCCCTACGAGCAGTACTTC	CASSFAPGEPYEQYF
TRBD2	NA	TRBV6-4	TRBJ2-3	TGTGCCAGCAGTGGGACTAGCGGAACACCTAGTACGCAGTATTTT	CASSGTSGTPSTQYF
TRBD1	NA	TRBV28	TRBJ1-5	TGTGCCAGCAGTTTAGGGGACAGGCTAACTCAGCCCCAGCATTTT	CASSLGDRLTQPQHF
TRBD2	NA	TRBV5-1	TRBJ2-2	TGCGCCAGCAGCCTGGGGACTAGTACCGGGGAGCTGTTTTTT	CASSLGTSTGELFF
NA	NA	TRBV7-2	TRBJ2-7	TGTGCCAGCAGCTCATACCGGGACACCTACGAGCAGTACTTC	CASSSYRDTYEQYF
NA	NA	TRBV5-1	TRBJ1-1	TGCGCCAGCAGCTACGGGACACAAGGGGTTGAAGCTTTCTTT	CASSYGTQGVEAFF
TRBD2	once	TRBV2	TRBJ2-3	TGTGCCGGCGGGGGGGCCGGTACAGATACGCAGTATTTT	CAGGGAGTDTQYF
TRBD1	many	TRBV10-3	TRBJ1-1	TGTGCCATCAGTGAGGTGAGGGGGCAAGGGACTGAAGCTTTCTTT	CAISEVRGQGTEAFF
NA	NA	TRBV18	TRBJ1-1	TGTGCCAGCTCAGTAGGCATTACACAGGGTAGCACTGAAGCTTTCTTT	CASSVGITQGSTEAFF
TRBD1	NA	TRBV10-3	TRBJ2-3	TGTGCCATCAGCGGGACAGGGGACGCAGATACGCAGTATTTT	CAISGTGDADTQYF
NA	NA	TRBV18	TRBJ2-7	TGTGCCAGCTCACCCGGCGGGACCGCCACCTACGAGCAGTACTTC	CASSPGGTATYEQYF
TRBD1	NA	TRBV7-9	TRBJ1-6	TGTGCCAGCAGCGCCCAGGGGGATTCACCCCTCCACTTT	CASSAQGDSPLHF
TRBD1	NA	TRBV5-4	TRBJ1-4	TGTGCCAGCAGCCCAGGACAGGGCCCTAATGAAAAACTGTTTTTT	CASSPGQGPNEKLFF
TRBD1	few	TRBV5-4	TRBJ1-5	TGTGCCAGCAGCCCGGCGAACAGGGGGTCACGCCAGCCCCAGCATTTT	CASSPANRGSRQPQHF
TRBD1	NA	TRBV28	TRBJ1-1	TGTGCCAGCAGTGGCAGGGGGTTCACTGAAGCTTTCTTT	CASSGRGFTEAFF
TRBD2	NA	TRBV4-2	TRBJ2-3	TGTGCCAGCAGCCAAGAGCCCCCCAGCCTAGCGGGAGTCGGAGATACGCAGTATTTT	CASSQEPPSLAGVGDTQYF
NA	NA	TRBV7-2	TRBJ2-2	TGTGCCAGCAGCTTAGAGGGAGGCTCAGGGGAGCTGTTTTTT	CASSLEGGSGELFF
TRBD2	NA	TRBV5-6	TRBJ2-5	TGTGCCAGCAGCTTGGAACTGACGGGGGGGACCCAGTACTTC	CASSLELTGGTQYF
NA	NA	TRBV4-1	TRBJ2-5	TGCGCCAGCAGCCCCGCCCCCCCGGGTGCAATCGTTCAAGAGACCCAGTACTTC	CASSPAPPGAIVQETQYF
TRBD2	NA	TRBV5-1	TRBJ2-1	TGCGCCAGCACCCTGGGGACTAGCGGGAGCAGTGAGCAGTTCTTC	CASTLGTSGSSEQFF
NA	NA	TRBV11-3	TRBJ2-1	TGTGCCAGCAGCTCCGGGACACGTTACAATGAGCAGTTCTTC	CASSSGTRYNEQFF
TRBD2	NA	TRBV14	TRBJ2-3	TGTGCCAGCAGCCAAGGGACTAGCGGCAGCACAGATACGCAGTATTTT	CASSQGTSGSTDTQYF
TRBD1	NA	TRBV2	TRBJ2-5	TGTGCCAGCAGTCGGACACAGGGGGGAGAAGAGACCCAGTACTTC	CASSRTQGGEETQYF
NA	few	TRBV30	TRBJ2-5	TGTGCCTGGAGTGAAGGGGGAGAGACCCAGTACTTC	CAWSEGGETQYF
TRBD2	few	TRBV4-1	TRBJ2-1	TGCGCCAGCAGCCAAGGGCTAGCGGGAAACAATGAGCAGTTCTTC	CASSQGLAGNNEQFF
NA	NA	TRBV6-5	TRBJ1-1	TGTGCCAGCAGTTACGTTCCAGGGGTAAACACTGAAGCTTTCTTT	CASSYVPGVNTEAFF
NA	NA	TRBV27	TRBJ2-7	TGTGCCAGCAGTTTCCTGCAGGGTGCCCCCTCCTACGAGCAGTACTTC	CASSFLQGAPSYEQYF
NA	NA	TRBV5-6	TRBJ2-3	TGTGCCAGCAGCTTGATAACCCTACGGACAGATACGCAGTATTTT	CASSLITLRTDTQYF